These 5 T cell receptor beta chains were all obtained from the same sample, sequenced in a study of cytomegalovirus exposure and HLA in healthy donors. The PCR employed 60 Vbeta primers together with 13 Jbeta primers. Data came from immunoSEQ multiplex PCR; TCRdb stores just in-frame clones and leaves some out. The sample contains some 150,000 clones, almost 80% of which appear only once. The sequencing sample was made of PBMCs. The source is a woman aged 35 to 49 in good health and CMV-seropositive.

The gene calls are TRBV18 and TRBJ2-7, with D possibly TRBD1 on 5 matching bases. Trimming took off 0 bases at V and 2 bases at J, with 11 bases between the two ends. The germline V gene has CDR1 KGHSH and CDR2 LQKENI. The CDR3 contains 15 residues. The CDR3 DNA follows: TGTGCCAGCTCACCACCAGTACAGGAGACCTACGAGCAGTACTTC. The encoded protein is CASSPPVQETYEQYF. The whole variable domain, remainder taken from reference TRBV18 and TRBJ2-7, is NAGVMQNPRHLVRRRGQEARLRCSPMKGHSHVYWYRQLPEEGLKFMVYLQKENIIDESGMPKERFSAEFPKEGPSILRIQQVVRGDSAAYFCASSPPVQETYEQYFGPGTRLTVT.

This clone was recorded a few times. V gene TRBV5-1 combines with J gene TRBJ1-1; D ambiguous. The V end was cut by 0 bases, the J end by 6 bases, with 9 bases between. The CDR3 is 13 residues long. Looked up from germline, CDR1 is SGHRS and CDR2 is YFSETQ. The CDR3 DNA follows: TGCGCCAGCAGCTTGGGCGGCGATTCTGAAGCTTTCTTT. Amino acid sequence: CASSLGGDSEAFF.

This clone was seen a few times. The V call is TRBV29-1, the J call TRBJ2-4, with 7 bases aligning to TRBD1. Unmatched junction bases numbered 4, after V lost 3 bases and J lost 8 bases. CDR3 length: 12 residues. Germline-derived CDR1 and CDR2 are SQVTM and ANQGSEA. CDR3 sequence (DNA): TGCAGCGTTGACGGGCAGGGGGACATTCAGTACTTC. Translated: CSVDGQGDIQYF.

The rearrangement joins TRBV13 to TRBJ1-3, with 10 bases fitting TRBD1. V shed 3 bases and J 4 bases; nucleotides not matched to a gene: 0. The CDR3 has 14 residues. Germline V gives CDR1 PRHDT, CDR2 FYEKMQ (reference sequence). CDR3 nucleotides: TGTGCCAGCAGCTTGACAGGGGGCGGAAACACCATATATTTT. Translating it yields CASSLTGGGNTIYF.

The V gene is TRBV19, the J gene TRBJ1-5, with 7 bases aligning to TRBD1. The junction had 12 bases not matched to a gene; V was cut back by 7 bases and J by 6 bases. There are 15 residues in the CDR3. Germline CDR1 and CDR2: LNHDA and SQIVND (reference sequence). In nucleotides, the CDR3 is TGTGCCAGTAATCCAGGGCTCGCAGGGGGTCAGCCCCAGCATTTT. Translated: CASNPGLAGGQPQHF.